Presented here are 4 T cell receptor beta chains from one specimen sequenced in a study of cytomegalovirus exposure and HLA in healthy donors (dated by TCRdb to about 2017). The library was prepared using the immunoSEQ multiplex PCR assay. The multiplex PCR relied on a mix of 60 forward primers for TCR Vbeta segments and 13 reverse primers for TCR Jbeta segments. Held by TCRdb, this immuneACCESS table contains in-frame sequences only and omits some clones. Under half of the omission traces to an unresolved V gene where checked; the cause of the rest is unknown. The sample has 80,000 to 100,000 clones on record, 81% of them singletons. The biggest ten clones account for about a tenth of the sample. Sequenced: PBMCs. All receptors come from a human donor in good health.

The genes are TRBV27 and TRBJ1-5; perhaps TRBD1 as D (5 bases). Germline CDR1 reads MNHEY; CDR2 reads SMNVEV (reference sequence). The CDR3 has 17 amino acids. The V end was cut by 3 bases, the J end by 2 bases, with 17 bases between. The CDR3 here is CASSFQGFPAGNQPQHF. The CDR3 DNA is TGTGCCAGCAGTTTCCAGGGATTCCCGGCGGGCAATCAGCCCCAGCATTTT.

This chain uses TRBV5-1 with TRBJ2-1; 8 bases align to TRBD2. The CDR3 loop spans 14 amino acids. After removal of 5 bases from V and 7 bases from J, the junction contained 8 bases not matched to a gene. Per germline, CDR1 SGHRS and CDR2 YFSETQ. The CDR3 spells CASSLRSGMNEQFF. The DNA for the CDR3 is TGCGCCAGCAGTTTACGTAGCGGGATGAATGAGCAGTTCTTC.

The chain carries TRBV18 and TRBJ2-1; tentative D call: TRBD2 (6 bases). The CDR3 covers 12 residues. Germline lookup yields CDR1 KGHSH and CDR2 LQKENI. Trimming took 3 bases from V and 10 from J, leaving 10 bases between them. CDR3 nucleotides: TGTGCCAGCTCACCCGGGGCGGGAGAGCAGTTCTTC. Residues: CASSPGAGEQFF.

V gene TRBV4-3 combines with J gene TRBJ1-6; D is unresolved. Between the trimmed V and J ends, which lost 0 bases and 7 bases, there was a span of 7 bases. Germline CDR1 reads LGHNA; CDR2 reads YSLEER. The CDR3 sequence is 14 residues long. The chain's CDR3 is CASSQEQINSPLHF. CDR3 in DNA: TGCGCCAGCAGCCAAGAACAGATAAATTCACCCCTCCACTTT.